What follows are 24 T cell receptor beta chains derived from one specimen sequenced in a study of blood T cell repertoires in COVID-19. Libraries were prepared by immunoSEQ multiplex PCR; TCRdb keeps only in-frame clonotypes and omits some of them. The repertoire includes hundreds of thousands of clones, more than 75% of them detected once, and about 6.9% sits in the top ten. Sequenced sample: peripheral blood. The receptor source for this set is a woman in her fifties or sixties with COVID-19, enrolled during active disease.

The chain uses TRBV7-2 and TRBJ1-3, with 7 bases identical to TRBD1. The CDR3 runs 15 residues. The V and J ends lost 2 bases and 7 bases, in that order; junction bases with no gene match: 8. The germline CDR1 and CDR2 sequences are SGHTA and FQGNSA. CDR3: CASSLTGQATNTIYF. The CDR3 DNA reads TGTGCCAGCAGCTTAACTGGACAGGCTACTAACACCATATATTTT.

This clone was recorded only once. V gene TRBV27 combines with J gene TRBJ2-3, with 9 bases that match TRBD1. Germline V CDR1 and CDR2: MNHEY, SMNVEV (reference sequence). The V and J ends lost 2 bases and 4 bases, in that order; junction bases with no gene match: 13. This CDR3 is built from 18 residues. The chain's CDR3 is CASSLKFSGTGWADTQYF. The CDR3 DNA is TGTGCCAGCAGTTTAAAATTCTCGGGGACAGGGTGGGCAGATACGCAGTATTTT.

The rearrangement links TRBV6-4 to TRBJ2-1, with 11 positions matching TRBD1. Germline loops: CDR1 MRHNA, CDR2 SNTAGT. The CDR3 contains 15 residues. J was trimmed by 7 bases and V by 5 bases; bases with no gene match: 7. CDR3 nucleotide sequence: TGTGCCAGCAGTCCTCAGGACAGGGGGCTTAATGAGCAGTTCTTC. It specifies CASSPQDRGLNEQFF.

The chain is built from TRBV30 and TRBJ2-1, with 10 bases matching TRBD2. Germline V CDR1 and CDR2: GTSNPN, SVGIG (reference sequence). The CDR3 spans 14 residues. Trimming removed 3 bases from V and 6 bases from J; junction bases left unmatched: 5. The CDR3 loop is CAWRGEREGNEQFF. DNA of the CDR3: TGTGCCTGGAGGGGCGAGCGGGAGGGCAATGAGCAGTTCTTC.

This chain links TRBV3-1 (or the pseudogene TRBV3-2) with TRBJ2-3, with 11 positions matching TRBD2. This CDR3 region has 14 residues. Germline loops: CDR1 LGHDT, CDR2 YNNKEL (reference sequence). With 0 bases clipped from V and 11 bases from J, the junction kept 4 bases outside the gene matches. For the CDR3, the DNA is TGTGCCAGCAGCCAAGATCTTGGACTAGCGGGGCAGTATTTT. Translated, it gives CASSQDLGLAGQYF.

The chain employs TRBV24-1 and TRBJ2-1; 7 nucleotides match TRBD1. The CDR3 loop spans 14 amino acids. Germline V gene lookup returns CDR1 KGHDR and CDR2 SFDVKD. The V gene end was trimmed by 4 bases and the J gene end by 8 bases; junction bases not matched to a gene: 7. Here the CDR3 reads CATSDPAGGYEQFF. DNA of the CDR3: TGTGCCACCAGTGACCCGGCAGGGGGTTATGAGCAGTTCTTC.

This clone showed up many times. J is TRBJ2-1 and V is TRBV25-1; D ambiguous. V lost 4 bases to trimming and J lost 0 bases, with 10 bases between them. In germline, CDR1 is MGHDK, CDR2 SYGVNS. This CDR3 is built from 15 residues. CDR3 DNA: TGTGCCAGCAGTGTGGGCGAGAGCTCCTACAATGAGCAGTTCTTC. Protein product: CASSVGESSYNEQFF.

This clone showed up just a few times. This chain joins TRBV2 and TRBJ1-5, with D perhaps matching TRBD1 (5 bases). The CDR3 is 16 amino acids. Germline CDR1 and CDR2: SNHLY and FYNNEI. The V end lost 8 bases, the J end lost 0 bases, and 17 bases lay between the germline ends. In DNA form, the CDR3 reads TGTGCCAGCTTATTCCAGGGAGGCAATAGCAATCAGCCCCAGCATTTT. Translated, it gives CASLFQGGNSNQPQHF.

This CDR3 reads CASSSTRFAGRYRGTEAFF. The CDR3, as DNA: TGTGCCAGCAGCTCCACCAGATTTGCGGGGCGCTACAGGGGCACTGAAGCTTTCTTT. The chain has TRBV11-3 and TRBJ1-1, with 7 bases fitting TRBD1. Germline lookup yields CDR1 SGHNT and CDR2 YENEEA. The CDR3 length is 19 residues. The V and J ends lost 4 bases and 4 bases, in that order; junction bases with no gene match: 21.

The chain uses TRBV2 and TRBJ1-2; D perhaps matches TRBD1 (5 bases). CDR3 size: 14 residues. Looked up from germline, CDR1 is SNHLY and CDR2 is FYNNEI. Trimming shortened V by 5 bases and J by 12 bases, and 22 bases separated the two germline ends. The CDR3 loop reads CASSPRVGSLFNTF. CDR3 sequence (DNA): TGTGCCAGCAGTCCCAGGGTGGGTTCCCTATTCAACACCTTC.

This clone was seen more than once but under ten times. The rearrangement uses TRBV7-8 and TRBJ2-7, with D unresolved. Germline V gene lookup returns CDR1 SGHVS and CDR2 FQNEAQ. The CDR3 is 14 residues long. V dropped 0 bases and J dropped 1 base, with 7 bases sitting between them. DNA of the CDR3: TGTGCCAGCAGCTTAGCGCCAGGTTCCTACGAGCAGTACTTC. Its protein product is CASSLAPGSYEQYF.

The rearrangement joins TRBV7-2 to TRBJ2-7; 10 bases map to TRBD2. The CDR3 loop spans 16 amino acids. The germline CDR1 and CDR2 sequences are SGHTA and FQGNSA. V lost 5 bases to trimming and J lost 6 bases; unmatched junction nucleotides: 13. The CDR3 is CASSPDPRTSGVEQYF. CDR3 bases: TGTGCCAGCAGCCCTGACCCCAGGACTAGCGGCGTCGAGCAGTACTTC.

The chain has TRBV6-2 or TRBV6-3 and TRBJ1-1; 8 bases match TRBD1. The germline V gene encodes CDR1 MNHEY and CDR2 SVGEGT. CDR3 length: 14 amino acids. The ends lost 5 bases at V and 0 bases at J; junction bases unmatched: 2. The CDR3 region has the DNA TGTGCCAGCAGTGCGACAGGGGTGAACACTGAAGCTTTCTTT. This gives the protein CASSATGVNTEAFF.

The sample holds a few counts of this clone. The rearrangement uses TRBV5-1 and TRBJ1-2; 7 bases align to TRBD1. Losses at the gene ends were 4 bases for V and 5 bases for J; bases not matched to a gene: 14. Germline-derived CDR1 and CDR2 are SGHRS and YFSETQ. The CDR3 contains 16 residues. The CDR3 loop reads CASSLLTGTIRYGYTF. The CDR3 DNA reads TGCGCCAGCAGCCTACTGACAGGGACCATTAGGTATGGCTACACCTTC.

The sample holds a few counts of this clone. CDR3 DNA sequence: TGTGCCAGCAGCTTATTTTCAGGGGGCGGTGGCACCGGGGAGCTGTTTTTT. This gives the protein CASSLFSGGGGTGELFF. V and J are TRBV7-2 and TRBJ2-2, with TRBD1 identical over 8 bases. The CDR3 loop spans 17 amino acids. After removal of 2 bases from V and 4 bases from J, the junction contained 9 bases not matched to a gene. Germline CDR1 reads SGHTA; CDR2 reads FQGNSA. The full variable domain, completed using reference TRBV7-2 and TRBJ2-2, is GAGVSQSPSNKVTEKGKDVELRCDPISGHTALYWYRQSLGQGLEFLIYFQGNSAPDKSGLPSDRFSAERTGGSVSTLTIQRTQQEDSAVYLCASSLFSGGGGTGELFFGEGSRLTVL.

V usage is TRBV5-1 and J usage is TRBJ1-1; perhaps TRBD1 as D (6 bases). This CDR3 has 15 residues. V shed 3 bases and J shed 3 bases, with 15 bases lying between them. Germline CDR1 reads SGHRS; CDR2 reads YFSETQ. The DNA of the CDR3 is TGCGCCAGCAGCTCACAGGGTTCGCCTTACACTGAAGCTTTCTTT. Amino acid sequence: CASSSQGSPYTEAFF.

The rearrangement uses TRBV29-1 and TRBJ1-1, with a possible D match to TRBD1 (6 bases). The CDR3 is 13 residues long. Trimming shortened V by 7 bases and J by 3 bases, and 15 bases separated the two germline ends. Germline CDR1 and CDR2: SQVTM and ANQGSEA. CDR3 sequence: CSDLHRAHTEAFF. The CDR3 DNA reads as TGCAGCGACTTACACAGGGCTCACACTGAAGCTTTCTTT.

The chain carries TRBV5-1 and TRBJ1-1, with 9 bases lining up with TRBD1. V shed 4 bases, J shed 4 bases, and the junction held 8 bases outside the gene matches. The CDR3 consists of 15 residues. Germline loops: CDR1 SGHRS, CDR2 YFSETQ. This CDR3 reads CASSLRTGESTEAFF. CDR3 coding DNA: TGCGCCAGCAGCCTCCGGACAGGGGAGTCCACTGAAGCTTTCTTT.

CDR3 region: CASRVLSGTLGEQYF. The CDR3 DNA reads as TGTGCCAGCAGGGTACTTAGCGGGACCCTTGGGGAGCAGTACTTC. The chain has TRBV27 and TRBJ2-7, with 8 bases matching TRBD2. CDR1 is MNHEY and CDR2 is SMNVEV in the germline V gene (reference sequence). The CDR3 consists of 15 residues. V lost 6 bases, J lost 7 bases, and 14 bases stayed unmatched.

This clone occurred once. J is TRBJ2-1 and V is TRBV11-2; 13 nucleotides agree with TRBD2. Trimming took 4 bases from V and 4 from J; bases not matched to a gene: 13. Germline CDR1 is SGHAT and CDR2 is FQNNGV. The CDR3 sequence is 19 residues long. The CDR3: CASSWGVTSGRGRYNEQFF. The CDR3 bases are TGTGCCAGCAGCTGGGGGGTTACTAGCGGGAGGGGTAGGTACAATGAGCAGTTCTTC.

The chain employs TRBV7-9 and TRBJ2-7; 11 positions agree with TRBD2. CDR3 length: 17 amino acids. The V gene end was trimmed by 3 bases and the J gene end by 4 bases; junction bases not matched to a gene: 11. The V gene's germline CDR1 is SEHNR and CDR2 FQNEAQ (reference sequence). CDR3 amino acids: CASSFAPTSGSGYEQYF. CDR3 in DNA: TGTGCCAGCAGCTTCGCACCTACTAGCGGGAGCGGGTACGAGCAGTACTTC.

This chain uses TRBV19 with TRBJ1-2, with D possibly matching TRBD1 (6 bases). This CDR3 has 14 residues. The V gene lost 4 bases and the J gene lost 6 bases, with 15 bases spanning the gap. Germline CDR1 reads LNHDA; CDR2 reads SQIVND (reference sequence). CDR3 bases: TGTGCCAGTAGTACTGCAGGGGTCGGGCATGGCTACACCTTC. This sequence encodes CASSTAGVGHGYTF.

The chain has TRBV24-1 and TRBJ2-3; 9 bases line up with TRBD1. The V segment lost 7 bases and the J segment 3 bases; nucleotides outside the gene matches: 10. CDR1 and CDR2 (germline): KGHDR, SFDVKD. The CDR3 runs to 16 residues. CDR3 DNA: TGTGCCACCAGACCACCAACGGGACAGGGAACAGATACGCAGTATTTT. Translated, it gives CATRPPTGQGTDTQYF.

The chain combines TRBV2 with TRBJ2-1; 12 bases fit TRBD2. J was trimmed by 10 bases and V by 11 bases; bases with no gene match: 3. The CDR3 length is 11 residues. In germline, CDR1 is SNHLY, CDR2 FYNNEI. CDR3 bases: TGTGCCGGGGGGACTAGCGGGGAGCAGTTCTTC. Encoded protein: CAGGTSGEQFF.